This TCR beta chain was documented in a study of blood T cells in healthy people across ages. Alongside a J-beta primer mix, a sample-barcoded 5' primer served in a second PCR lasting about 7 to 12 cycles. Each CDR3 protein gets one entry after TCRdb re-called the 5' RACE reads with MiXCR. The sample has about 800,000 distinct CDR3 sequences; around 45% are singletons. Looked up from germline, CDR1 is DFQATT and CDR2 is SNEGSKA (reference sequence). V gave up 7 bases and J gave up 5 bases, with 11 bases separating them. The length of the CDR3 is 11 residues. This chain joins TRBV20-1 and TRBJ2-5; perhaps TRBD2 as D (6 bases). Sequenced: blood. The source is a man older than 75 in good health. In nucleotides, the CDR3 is TGCAGTGTCAGGAGCGGGGAGACCCAGTACTTC. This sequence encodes CSVRSGETQYF.